This T cell receptor beta chain stems from a study of metastatic and nonmetastatic thyroid tumors. Study information: Malignant and benign thyroid patients had repertoires compared in peripheral blood and tumor or nodule tissue. Study-wide findings and caveats: In blood and tumor, TCR beta diversity was reportedly significantly higher in malignant thyroid tumors than in benign nodules.

Authors' data handling: Construction of a distant-metastasis classifier for papillary thyroid cancer relied on CDR3 differences across clinicopathological groups. TCRdb reprocessed the PCR reads via MiXCR. The V and J calls here are based on TCRdb, not the publication. Here the sample spans thousands of clones, approximately 30% being singletons. No treatment of any kind had been given to any patient before thyroid surgery. As to this clone: Antigen: not known.

J was trimmed by 3 bases and V by 7 bases; bases with no gene match: 6. CDR1 and CDR2 (germline): DFQATT, SNEGSKA (reference sequence). The CDR3 is made up of 12 amino acids. The V call is TRBV20-1, the J call TRBJ2-7, with 7 nucleotides matching TRBD2. This TCR was sampled from a female donor with papillary thyroid cancer or a benign thyroid nodule (not recorded which). Some clones in this sample may be carry-over from other donors' samples. Source material: adjacent normal tissue. DNA for the CDR3: TGCAGTGTCCGGGGGGATTACTACGAGCAGTACTTC. Translated: CSVRGDYYEQYF.